A single sample gave rise to the 15 T cell receptor beta chains below, sequenced in a study of CD8 T cells in Susac syndrome. Random hexamers were used to reverse transcribe the RNA input (0.5 to 1 ug). TCRdb re-called the immunoSEQ multiplex PCR reads through MiXCR, storing one row per CDR3 protein. The sample gives 200,000 or so distinct CDR3 sequences, 90% to 96% of which show up once; 0.075% to 0.1% is in the top ten. Material for sequencing was CD4+ T cells from PBMCs. The source of these receptors is a human donor with Susac syndrome.

This chain uses TRBV6-2 or TRBV6-3 with TRBJ2-1; 9 bases are a match to TRBD2. J gave up 1 base and V 6 bases, and 4 bases lay outside the gene matches. The CDR3 spans 15 residues. In germline, CDR1 is MNHEY, CDR2 SVGEGT. DNA for the CDR3: TGTGCCAGCAGACTTAGCGGGGGTTCCTACAATGAGCAGTTCTTC. Its translation: CASRLSGGSYNEQFF.

This chain links TRBV13 with TRBJ1-5; unclear D gene. The CDR3 covers 13 residues. Trimming cost V 2 bases and J 6 bases, with 8 bases left between them. Germline V gives CDR1 PRHDT, CDR2 FYEKMQ (reference sequence). CDR3 amino acids: CASSLRGGQPQHF. CDR3 coding DNA: TGTGCCAGCAGCTTACGGGGTGGTCAGCCCCAGCATTTT.

The genes are TRBV30 and TRBJ2-2, with TRBD2 matching 7 bases. Germline V gene data show CDR1 as GTSNPN and CDR2 as SVGIG (reference sequence). V was clipped by 5 bases and J by 5 bases; unmatched bases: 5. The CDR3 contains 13 residues. CDR3 region: CAWGGGRTGELFF. The CDR3 region has the DNA TGTGCCTGGGGCGGGGGAAGAACCGGGGAGCTGTTTTTT.

The chain recombines TRBV27 with TRBJ2-7; TRBD2 might be the D (6 bases). The V gene's germline CDR1 is MNHEY and CDR2 SMNVEV (reference sequence). CDR3 size: 15 residues. The V end was cut by 8 bases, the J end by 3 bases, with 20 bases between. The CDR3 spells CASGLTGLSLYEQYF. The CDR3 region has the DNA TGTGCCAGCGGACTGACGGGACTGTCACTCTACGAGCAGTACTTC.

This chain links TRBV20-1 with TRBJ2-7; 13 bases match TRBD2. CDR3 length: 17 amino acids. The V segment lost 1 base and the J segment 1 base; nucleotides outside the gene matches: 7. Germline CDR1 and CDR2: DFQATT and SNEGSKA (reference sequence). The CDR3 coding sequence is TGCAGTGCTAGAGTCCTGGGACTAGCGGGGTTGTCCTACGAGCAGTACTTC. This encodes CSARVLGLAGLSYEQYF.

This chain uses TRBV5-6 with TRBJ2-1; the match to TRBD2 covers 8 bases. Losses at the gene ends were 5 bases for V and 3 bases for J; bases not matched to a gene: 4. The CDR3 sequence is 14 residues long. Germline loops: CDR1 SGHDT, CDR2 YYEEEE. The CDR3 nucleotides are TGTGCCAGCAGATCTAGCGGGTACTACAATGAGCAGTTCTTC. It translates to CASRSSGYYNEQFF.

The chain couples TRBV14 to TRBJ1-4, with unresolved D. This CDR3 has 14 residues. Germline loops: CDR1 SGHDN, CDR2 FVKESK. V shed 4 bases and J shed 7 bases, with 13 bases lying between them. CDR3 sequence: CASSRRLGAEKLFF. CDR3 nucleotide sequence: TGTGCCAGCAGCCGACGCCTGGGAGCTGAAAAACTGTTTTTT.

The chain is built from TRBV7-3 and TRBJ1-2; D is ambiguous. CDR3 size: 13 residues. From germline, CDR1 is SGHTA and CDR2 FQGTGA. V dropped 5 bases and J dropped 6 bases, with 13 bases sitting between them. The DNA of the CDR3 is TGTGCCAGCAGCCCCCAAGGAGGGCATGGCTACACCTTC. Protein product: CASSPQGGHGYTF.

The chain links TRBV20-1 to TRBJ2-7; TRBD1 agrees at 8 bases. CDR1 and CDR2 from the germline V gene are DFQATT and SNEGSKA (reference sequence). The J segment lost 2 bases and the V segment lost 1 base, leaving 7 bases of the junction unmatched. The CDR3 runs 15 residues. The CDR3 sequence is CSARAFDRGPYEQYF. CDR3 DNA sequence: TGCAGTGCTAGAGCATTCGACAGGGGACCCTACGAGCAGTACTTC.

A word on this clonotype: Germline and junction disagree at one end, which may indicate a read error. V is TRBV7-7 and J is TRBJ2-7; D might be TRBD2 (5 bases). The CDR3 runs 13 residues. Germline CDR1 is SSHAT and CDR2 is FNYEAQ (reference sequence). CDR3 residues: CASSSTGLGEQYF. As DNA, the CDR3 is TGTGCTAGCAGCTCTACGGGGTTGGGGGAGCAGTACTTC.

The chain carries TRBV3-1 and TRBJ1-1, with 7 bases matching TRBD1. There are 15 residues in the CDR3. Unmatched junction bases numbered 6, after V lost 1 base and J lost 4 bases. Germline V lookup: CDR1 LGHDT, CDR2 YNNKEL (reference sequence). CDR3 region: CASSQGQGIGTEAFF. In nucleotides, the CDR3 is TGTGCCAGCAGCCAAGGACAGGGAATAGGCACTGAAGCTTTCTTT.

V gene TRBV12-3 or TRBV12-4 combines with J gene TRBJ2-5, with 9 bases identical to TRBD2. The ends lost 8 bases at V and 5 bases at J; junction bases unmatched: 9. This CDR3 spans 14 amino acids. CDR3 amino acids: CASSEGGGAETQYF. CDR3 sequence (DNA): TGTGCCAGCTCGGAAGGCGGGGGGGCCGAGACCCAGTACTTC.

The chain employs TRBV7-2 and TRBJ2-7, with D possibly being TRBD2 (6 bases). CDR3 length: 15 residues. Germline CDR1 and CDR2: SGHTA and FQGNSA. The V end was cut by 5 bases, the J end by 0 bases, with 14 bases between. Written as DNA, the CDR3 is TGTGCCAGCAGCATCACAACCGGGGGCTCCTACGAGCAGTACTTC. Its translation is CASSITTGGSYEQYF. The variable domain in full, with the rest retrieved from reference TRBV7-2 and TRBJ2-7, is GAGVSQSPSNKVTEKGKDVELRCDPISGHTALYWYRQSLGQGLEFLIYFQGNSAPDKSGLPSDRFSAERTGGSVSTLTIQRTQQEDSAVYLCASSITTGGSYEQYFGPGTRLTVT.

The chain has TRBV10-3 and TRBJ2-3; D perhaps matches TRBD2 (6 bases). Trimming shortened V by 3 bases and J by 2 bases, and 12 bases separated the two germline ends. The germline V gene encodes CDR1 ENHRY and CDR2 SYGVKD. The CDR3 sequence is 15 residues long. CDR3 bases: TGTGCCATCAGTGACCGGGGGAGGACCACAGATACGCAGTATTTT. Protein product: CAISDRGRTTDTQYF.

The CDR3 region is CASSRKTHGRTYNQPQHF. The CDR3 DNA reads TGTGCCAGCAGTCGTAAGACCCACGGCAGGACGTACAATCAGCCCCAGCATTTT. The chain has TRBV27 and TRBJ1-5, with D unresolved. Germline assignment: CDR1 MNHEY and CDR2 SMNVEV (reference sequence). Trimming cost V 5 bases and J 3 bases, with 23 bases left between them. CDR3 length: 18 residues.